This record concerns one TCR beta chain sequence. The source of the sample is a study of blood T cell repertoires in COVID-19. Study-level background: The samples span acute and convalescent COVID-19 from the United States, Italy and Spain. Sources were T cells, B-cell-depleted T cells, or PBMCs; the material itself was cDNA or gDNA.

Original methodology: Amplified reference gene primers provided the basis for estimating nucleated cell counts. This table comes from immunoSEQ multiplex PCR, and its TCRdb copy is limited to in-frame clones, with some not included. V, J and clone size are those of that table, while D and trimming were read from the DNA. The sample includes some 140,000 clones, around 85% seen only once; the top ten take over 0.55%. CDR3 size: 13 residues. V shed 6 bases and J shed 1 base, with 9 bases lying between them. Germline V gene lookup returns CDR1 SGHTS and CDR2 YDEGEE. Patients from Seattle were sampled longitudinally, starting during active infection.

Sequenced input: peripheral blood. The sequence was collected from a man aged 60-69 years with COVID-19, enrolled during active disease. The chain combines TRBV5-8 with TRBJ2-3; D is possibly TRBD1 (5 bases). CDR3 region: CASNRRGTDTQYF. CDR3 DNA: TGTGCCAGCAACAGGCGCGGCACAGATACGCAGTATTTT.